The T cell receptor (beta chain) described here comes from a study of cytomegalovirus exposure and HLA in healthy donors. Across the whole study: Earlier, 100 million to 130 million unique TCR beta sequences were recovered from about 200 million T cells by an analysis.

This CDR3 has 18 residues. Germline V gene sequence: CDR1 LNHDA, CDR2 SQIVND (reference sequence). Germline trimming cut 6 bases from V and 2 bases from J; bases unmatched to any gene: 13. As for the donors, each was a healthy bone marrow donor. About this clone: What it binds is not known.

Study findings and constraints: Relative to the approximately 700-donor mean, N-insertions were reportedly fewer in an Asian-associated ancestry cluster in a later analysis.

A multiplex PCR was run with 60 Vbeta primers and 13 Jbeta primers. Profiling relied on immunoSEQ multiplex PCR, and the TCRdb table lists in-frame clones only, not all of them. This sample has roughly 140,000 clones, with 75% to 80% found just once. The specimen was PBMCs. The clonotype was recovered from a male donor in good health and CMV-seronegative. This chain joins TRBV19 and TRBJ1-5; 10 bases agree with TRBD1. The DNA for the CDR3 is TGTGCCAGTAGAGGCCTCGGGACAGGGGCATCGCGCAATCAGCCCCAGCATTTT. It translates to CASRGLGTGASRNQPQHF.